These T cell receptor beta chains were read from a single sample in a study of cytomegalovirus exposure and HLA in healthy donors. Only in-frame clones appear in the TCRdb table, and some are missing; sequencing was by immunoSEQ multiplex PCR. In the table there are some 120,000 clones, 65% to 90% of which are singletons. The sequenced material came from PBMCs. Receptor source: a woman in her 30s in good health and CMV-seronegative. Each CDR3 is given with its conserved first and last residue. A D gene is named only where the DNA matches it firmly. For some rows the clone size is stated as once, few or many, or as a class when expanded; others skip it.

clone_size	d_call	v_call	j_call	cdr3_aa	cdr3_nt
-	-	TRBV2	TRBJ2-5	CARKLVNQETQYF	TGTGCCAGAAAACTAGTAAACCAAGAGACCCAGTACTTC
-	-	TRBV5-1	TRBJ2-5	CASSGGDTSIETQYF	TGCGCCAGCAGCGGGGGGGACACCTCCATTGAGACCCAGTACTTC
-	-	TRBV21-1	TRBJ1-1	CASSNRLITHTEAFF	TGTGCCAGCAGCAATCGCCTAATTACGCACACTGAAGCTTTCTTT
-	TRBD2	TRBV19	TRBJ2-1	CASSQTSGIRINEQFF	TGTGCCAGTAGTCAGACTAGCGGGATAAGAATCAATGAGCAGTTCTTC
-	TRBD1	TRBV5-1	TRBJ2-6	CASSLPTGDASGANVLTF	TGCGCCAGCAGCCTACCGACAGGGGATGCCTCTGGGGCCAACGTCCTGACTTTC
-	-	TRBV27	TRBJ2-4	CASRSWAKNIQYF	TGTGCCAGCAGGAGCTGGGCCAAAAACATTCAGTACTTC
-	TRBD2	TRBV11-2	TRBJ2-1	CASSLVAGDGEQFF	TGTGCCAGCAGCTTAGTTGCGGGAGATGGTGAGCAGTTCTTC
-	TRBD1	TRBV7-6	TRBJ2-5	CASSLVRGPQETQYF	TGTGCCAGCAGCTTAGTAAGGGGGCCCCAAGAGACCCAGTACTTC
-	-	TRBV7-2	TRBJ2-2	CASSLAETGELFF	TGTGCCAGCAGCTTAGCCGAGACCGGGGAGCTGTTTTTT
-	TRBD2	TRBV28	TRBJ2-7	CATSGTSGRWEQYF	TGTGCCACCAGCGGTACTAGCGGGAGGTGGGAGCAGTACTTC
-	TRBD1	TRBV11-2	TRBJ1-2	CASSPRTGPGGYTF	TGTGCCAGCAGCCCACGGACAGGTCCGGGTGGCTACACCTTC
-	-	TRBV19	TRBJ1-2	CASRGIADYGYTF	TGTGCCAGTAGAGGCATCGCGGACTATGGCTACACCTTC
-	-	TRBV18	TRBJ1-3	CASSPRGIRSGNTIYF	TGTGCCAGCTCACCACGAGGGATCCGCTCTGGAAACACCATATATTTT
-	-	TRBV25-1	TRBJ1-1	CASSEGDIRDCEAFF	TGTGCCAGCAGTGAAGGGGATATCCGGGACTGTGAAGCTTTCTTT
-	-	TRBV15	TRBJ2-7	CATSSYRDSDEQYF	TGTGCCACCAGCAGTTACCGGGACTCCGACGAGCAGTACTTC
-	-	TRBV27	TRBJ2-1	CASSFLQGFGEQFF	TGTGCCAGCAGTTTTCTTCAGGGGTTTGGTGAGCAGTTCTTC
-	-	TRBV10-3	TRBJ2-5	CAISGQGGARGETQYF	TGTGCCATCAGTGGTCAAGGGGGGGCCCGGGGAGAGACCCAGTACTTC
few	-	TRBV7-3	TRBJ1-1	CASSRQVNTEAFF	TGTGCCAGCAGCCGACAGGTGAACACTGAAGCTTTCTTT
few	TRBD2	TRBV11-3	TRBJ2-1	CASSPSGGTAYNEQFF	TGTGCCAGCAGCCCTAGCGGGGGGACGGCCTACAATGAGCAGTTCTTC
once	-	TRBV20-1	TRBJ2-3	CSPWRDTQYF	TGCAGTCCCTGGAGGGATACGCAGTATTTT
-	-	TRBV6-5	TRBJ2-5	CASSTDQETQYF	TGTGCCAGCAGTACAGACCAAGAGACCCAGTACTTC
-	-	TRBV9	TRBJ2-7	CASSPVSSYEQYF	TGTGCCAGCAGCCCCGTGTCCTCCTACGAGCAGTACTTC
-	-	TRBV4-1	TRBJ2-3	CASSQEAGRTDTQYF	TGCGCCAGCAGCCAGGAAGCGGGTCGCACAGATACGCAGTATTTT
-	-	TRBV2	TRBJ2-5	CASSKMQGRTETQYF	TGTGCCAGCTCTAAGATGCAGGGTCGGACAGAGACCCAGTACTTC
-	-	TRBV2	TRBJ1-6	CASSATVPRDSPLHF	TGTGCCAGCAGCGCGACGGTGCCCAGGGATTCACCCCTCCACTTT
-	TRBD2	TRBV5-4	TRBJ2-1	CASSSGLAGGSYNEQFF	TGTGCCAGCAGCTCGGGACTAGCGGGAGGATCCTACAATGAGCAGTTCTTC
-	-	TRBV6-5	TRBJ2-1	CASSSDSRNEQFF	TGTGCCAGCAGTTCGGACAGCCGCAATGAGCAGTTCTTC
-	TRBD2	TRBV7-8	TRBJ2-3	CASSLSGTSGRQYF	TGTGCCAGCAGCTTATCCGGGACTAGCGGGAGGCAGTATTTT
-	-	TRBV7-9	TRBJ2-7	CASSRGTAYEQYF	TGTGCCAGCAGCCGCGGGACAGCCTACGAGCAGTACTTC
-	TRBD2	TRBV7-3	TRBJ2-7	CASSLSLAGTYEQYF	TGTGCCAGCAGCTTAAGCCTAGCGGGAACCTACGAGCAGTACTTC
-	TRBD2	TRBV7-8	TRBJ2-7	CASSLASGSTPTEQYF	TGTGCCAGCAGCTTAGCTAGCGGGAGTACCCCGACCGAGCAGTACTTC
once	-	TRBV10-3	TRBJ2-7	CAISDYSEESYEQYF	TGTGCCATCAGTGATTATAGCGAAGAGTCCTACGAGCAGTACTTC
-	TRBD1	TRBV19	TRBJ2-5	CASSIRGTGSWETQYF	TGTGCCAGTAGTATTCGCGGGACAGGGTCCTGGGAGACCCAGTACTTC